A selection of T cell receptor beta chains follows, all from one sample in a study of coeliac disease. Here immunoSEQ multiplex PCR was the method, and the copy in TCRdb shows in-frame clones only, minus some. In the table there are over 3,000 clones, roughly three quarters of which are singletons. The specimen sequenced was intraepithelial lymphocytes from the gut. The receptors originated from a man aged 30 to 45 with celiac disease. Both conserved end residues are trimmed from each CDR3. A D gene is named only where the DNA matches it firmly.

CDR3aa,j_gene,v_gene,len,d_gene
ATLESAGGRQPQH,TRBJ1-5,TRBV28,13,TRBD1
ASSLGAGGVETQY,TRBJ2-5,TRBV27,13,TRBD2
ASSPPSGADGYT,TRBJ1-2,TRBV6-5,12,.
ATSTGPTATGELF,TRBJ2-2,TRBV15,13,.
ASSSRQGSNQPQH,TRBJ1-5,TRBV19,13,TRBD1
ASSQTSGTYNEQF,TRBJ2-1,TRBV7-2,13,TRBD2
ATSREWTGIYNEQF,TRBJ2-1,TRBV15,14,TRBD1
ASSVDGGLSYEQY,TRBJ2-7,TRBV9,13,.
ASSLGRLAGYEQY,TRBJ2-7,TRBV27,13,.
ASSTGAGGIEKLF,TRBJ1-4,TRBV9,13,TRBD1
ASRSFWRPYAKAF,TRBJ1-1,TRBV4-2,13,.
ASLDRTSTDTQY,TRBJ2-3,TRBV5-8,12,.
ASSYSRFGSDIQY,TRBJ2-4,TRBV6-5,13,.
AWSTDSNQPQH,TRBJ1-5,TRBV30,11,.
ASSPTTYEQY,TRBJ2-7,TRBV7-8,10,.
ASSSPGLAGGVLQY,TRBJ2-7,TRBV27,14,TRBD2
ATSRDLGSSGANVLT,TRBJ2-6,TRBV15,15,.
ASSESIIGTKAF,TRBJ1-1,TRBV10-1,12,.
ASSYRRTEYEAF,TRBJ1-1,TRBV6-5,12,.
ASSQEGAEQY,TRBJ2-7,TRBV4-1,10,.
ASGTVTGITATNEKLF,TRBJ1-4,TRBV27,16,TRBD1
ASSRPGQGSTSGGVIGELF,TRBJ2-2,TRBV28,19,TRBD2
ASSVGSGGVLREQY,TRBJ2-7,TRBV9,14,.
ASSLVGPGEGEQY,TRBJ2-7,TRBV5-1,13,.
ASSRTQGANQPQH,TRBJ1-5,TRBV9,13,TRBD1
ATSRHPSEFYNEQF,TRBJ2-1,TRBV15,14,.
ASSIVLPGNTIY,TRBJ1-3,TRBV19,12,.
ASSYQGAGELF,TRBJ2-2,TRBV6-5,11,TRBD1
ASSPGGTTYEQY,TRBJ2-7,TRBV27,12,TRBD2
ASSPIGLAGEEQY,TRBJ2-7,TRBV18,13,TRBD2
ASSVLGQGGEKLF,TRBJ1-4,TRBV9,13,.
ASSLARTGGTGTEAF,TRBJ1-1,TRBV5-4,15,TRBD1
ASSVGFGAVYTIY,TRBJ1-3,TRBV9,13,.
ASSQGRLLGGNTGELF,TRBJ2-2,TRBV4-1,16,.
AISDGAGGGRGNEQF,TRBJ2-1,TRBV10-3,15,TRBD2
SVDPSTDTQY,TRBJ2-3,TRBV29-1,10,.
ASSPSRLDREAF,TRBJ1-1,TRBV7-9,12,.
ASSKVPWHYNTKAF,TRBJ1-1,TRBV2,14,.
ATNQGYEQY,TRBJ2-7,TRBV28,9,.
ASSFSISYNEQF,TRBJ2-1,TRBV5-4,12,.
ASSKNTDFNGFRGTPTSYEQY,.,TRBV28,21,.
ASSPGDTTYEQY,TRBJ2-7,TRBV9,12,.